These T cell receptor beta chains were read from a single sample in a study of cytomegalovirus exposure and HLA in healthy donors. The table came from immunoSEQ multiplex PCR; TCRdb's copy has only in-frame clones and leaves some out. The sample holds some 230,000 clones, 75% to 95% seen once. Sequencing was performed on PBMCs. The receptors were gathered from a woman aged 18-30 years in good health and CMV-seronegative. Each CDR3 is given without its conserved first and last residue. The listing skips clone size in some rows; elsewhere it reads once, few, many or a size class.

clone_size j_call v_call cdr3_aa
. TRBJ1-2 TRBV2 ASNEGVVPFGYT
. TRBJ2-7 TRBV7-8 ASSPGVAGDGSYEQY
. TRBJ2-5 TRBV18 ASSSTSGDQETQY
. TRBJ2-4 TRBV29-1 SVEGLPLRPGDIQY
. TRBJ1-4 TRBV29-1 SVEDWDRGLGNEKLF
. TRBJ2-7 TRBV5-6 ASSLLGLVDEQY
. TRBJ1-1 TRBV28 ASSMDRVNTEAF
. TRBJ2-2 TRBV11-2 ASSRVAGELF
. TRBJ2-3 TRBV10-3 AISETSTSGRAESSTDTQY
once TRBJ2-6 TRBV9 ASSPLRQGSPSGANVLT
. TRBJ2-1 TRBV2 ASTLDGNNEQF
. TRBJ2-3 TRBV30 AWSIGTDTQY
. TRBJ2-3 TRBV7-9 ASSPMGGNTDTQY
. TRBJ1-2 TRBV28 ASSNRGSAAFTYT
. TRBJ1-1 TRBV5-6 ASSLQGPTEAF
. TRBJ2-7 TRBV5-1 ASRVGASGSYEQY
once TRBJ2-3 TRBV13 ASSEGDTQY
. TRBJ2-7 TRBV6-1 ASCGQGVYEQY
. TRBJ1-3 TRBV7-8 ASSTGQVNTGNTIY
. TRBJ1-1 TRBV7-9 ASTQAAGDSTEAF
. TRBJ1-3 TRBV4-1 ASSQLSGGNTIY
. TRBJ1-4 TRBV2 ASSPGTDEKLF
. TRBJ2-3 TRBV30 AWDGLLGSTDTQY
once TRBJ2-6 TRBV18 ASSPTPGQAPSGANVLT